This TCR beta chain emerged from a study of CD4 T cells in relation to SARS-CoV-2 and coronaviruses. As for the study in general: No peptide or an HIV-1 Nef peptide pool served as negative control. Study conclusions and caveats: In around two thirds of donors, memory CD4+ clonotypes crossrecognized SARS-CoV-2 and at least one common cold coronavirus spike.

The unexposed donors gave CD4+ T cells in about 2010-2019, prior to COVID-19. Isolation of CD4+ T cells took place after about 10 days in culture. Cultures received half-medium IL-2 refreshes on days 3 and 7. Between the trimmed V and J ends, which lost 3 bases and 12 bases, there was a span of 9 bases. The CDR3 has 11 residues. CDR1 is SNHLY, CDR2 FYNNEI, per germline. Generated by immunoSEQ multiplex PCR, the TCRdb table keeps only in-frame clones and is missing some. Found here are 18,000 or so clones, 60% to 75% of them singletons; the top ten hold roughly 31%. This clone has just a few counts. Its antigen is unidentified.

The sequence came from a human donor in good health. The chain couples TRBV2 to TRBJ2-1, with a tentative D call TRBD1 (6 bases). The material sequenced was CD4+ T cells from PBMCs, cultured in vitro. The chain's CDR3 is CASSEGAGQFF. The CDR3 nucleotides read TGTGCCAGCAGTGAGGGGGCCGGGCAGTTCTTC.